These 27 T cell receptor beta chains share one sample of origin, sequenced in a study of technical replicates of blood from several donors. Measured with immunoSEQ multiplex PCR; TCRdb has only the in-frame clones, and not every one. The sample yields under 85,000 clones, 93% seen once. Sequences were obtained from T cells isolated from PBMCs. The receptor set was obtained from a human donor in good health.

This clone was detected once. The rearrangement uses TRBV7-3 and TRBJ1-2; D is perhaps TRBD1 (6 bases). V was trimmed by 3 bases and J by 5 bases, leaving 16 bases between them. The CDR3 contains 15 residues. Germline loops: CDR1 SGHTA, CDR2 FQGTGA. Written as DNA, the CDR3 is TGTGCCAGCAGCTTGGAGGTGGGGGCAGGGTATGGCTACACCTTC. It specifies CASSLEVGAGYGYTF.

The chain combines TRBV10-3 with TRBJ1-1, with 8 bases lining up with TRBD1. This CDR3 is built from 16 residues. Trimming removed 2 bases from V and 1 base from J; junction bases left unmatched: 6. The germline gives CDR1 ENHRY, CDR2 SYGVKD. The CDR3 nucleotides read TGTGCCATCAGTGAGGGACAGGGCGGGAAGAACACTGAAGCTTTCTTT. This codes for CAISEGQGGKNTEAFF.

J is TRBJ2-5 and V is TRBV9; 10 bases fit TRBD2. The CDR3 extends over 17 amino acids. Germline loops: CDR1 SGDLS, CDR2 YYNGEE. After removal of 0 bases from V and 2 bases from J, the junction contained 7 bases not matched to a gene. For the CDR3, the DNA is TGTGCCAGCAGCGTAGCAGCGGGAGGGGGGGCGCAAGAGACCCAGTACTTC. Its translation is CASSVAAGGGAQETQYF.

This rearrangement joins TRBV7-6 to TRBJ2-2; no clear D. The ends were cut back, 4 bases at V and 4 bases at J, with 10 bases in the middle. Per germline, CDR1 SGHVS and CDR2 FNYEAQ. This CDR3 has 14 residues. The CDR3 protein is CASSSEVGTGELFF. DNA of the CDR3: TGTGCCAGCAGCTCCGAGGTTGGCACCGGGGAGCTGTTTTTT.

The rearrangement uses TRBV10-1 and TRBJ1-6; TRBD1 is a possible D gene (6 bases). The CDR3 spans 14 residues. CDR1 WNHNN and CDR2 SYGVQD come from the germline V gene (reference sequence). Trimming took 5 bases from V and 7 from J, leaving 12 bases between them. In DNA, the CDR3 is TGCGCCAGCAGTACCGGGACAAAAAATTCACCCCTCCACTTT. It yields the protein CASSTGTKNSPLHF.

The V call is TRBV5-1, the J call TRBJ2-1; 10 nucleotides match TRBD1. CDR1 and CDR2 from the germline V gene are SGHRS and YFSETQ. The CDR3 has 14 amino acids. V shed 3 bases, J shed 8 bases, and the junction held 5 bases outside the gene matches. The CDR3 loop is CASSSGQGVYEQFF. The CDR3, as DNA: TGCGCCAGCAGCTCCGGACAGGGGGTTTATGAGCAGTTCTTC.

The chain employs TRBV18 and TRBJ1-2; TRBD1 might be the D (5 bases). In germline, CDR1 is KGHSH, CDR2 LQKENI. The V gene lost 3 bases and the J gene lost 4 bases, with 12 bases spanning the gap. The CDR3 consists of 14 residues. This CDR3 is CASSPGEGSYGYTF. CDR3 nucleotide sequence: TGTGCCAGCTCACCGGGGGAGGGAAGCTATGGCTACACCTTC.

This rearrangement joins TRBV10-1 to TRBJ1-5; maybe TRBD1 (5 bases). The germline V and J ends were trimmed by 4 bases and 1 base, with 11 bases remaining between them. Germline V gives CDR1 WNHNN, CDR2 SYGVQD (reference sequence). CDR3 length equals 15 residues. CDR3 region: CASSADSASNQPQHF. The CDR3 bases are TGCGCCAGCAGTGCAGACAGCGCAAGCAATCAGCCCCAGCATTTT.

The gene calls are TRBV11-2 and TRBJ2-7; weak D call: TRBD1 (5 bases). The germline CDR1 and CDR2 sequences are SGHAT and FQNNGV. Trimming stripped 4 bases from V and 1 base from J, with 17 bases between. The CDR3 runs to 16 residues. CDR3 bases: TGTGCCAGCAGCTCCTTCCCTAGGGGAATGTCCTACGAGCAGTACTTC. The encoded protein is CASSSFPRGMSYEQYF.

The rearrangement joins TRBV29-1 to TRBJ1-2; D is ambiguous. This CDR3 is 9 amino acids long. V was trimmed by 1 base and J by 12 bases, leaving 6 bases between them. CDR1 and CDR2 from the germline V gene are SQVTM and ANQGSEA. CDR3 amino acids: CSVEGWHTF. CDR3 nucleotides: TGCAGCGTTGAAGGGTGGCACACCTTC.

This clone was detected a few times. The rearrangement uses TRBV19 and TRBJ1-5; a weak D match, TRBD1 (5 bases). This CDR3 is built from 16 residues. In germline, CDR1 is LNHDA, CDR2 SQIVND (reference sequence). V lost 6 bases and J lost 1, with 16 bases in between. Here the CDR3 DNA reads TGTGCCAGTAGCCGGCGGAAGGAGGGGAGCAATCAGCCCCAGCATTTT. Protein: CASSRRKEGSNQPQHF.

The chain recombines TRBV27 with TRBJ1-4, with a possible D match to TRBD1 (6 bases). The CDR3 extends over 16 amino acids. The V gene's germline CDR1 is MNHEY and CDR2 SMNVEV (reference sequence). The germline V and J ends were trimmed by 0 bases and 7 bases, with 15 bases remaining between them. The CDR3 here is CASSLSPLRGSEKLFF. The CDR3 DNA sequence: TGTGCCAGCAGTTTATCGCCTCTCAGGGGCTCTGAAAAACTGTTTTTT.

V is TRBV28 and J is TRBJ1-2; 9 nucleotides align to TRBD1. Trimming removed 5 bases from V and 8 bases from J; junction bases left unmatched: 9. CDR1 is MDHEN and CDR2 is SYDVKM in the germline V gene. The CDR3 runs 14 residues. In DNA form, the CDR3 reads TGTGCCAGCAGTGACGGGGGACAGGGCGGCGGCTACACCTTC. Translating gives CASSDGGQGGGYTF.

In its sample, this clone was seen once. The genes are TRBV29-1 and TRBJ2-7; 11 positions agree with TRBD2. From germline, CDR1 is SQVTM and CDR2 ANQGSEA. This CDR3 is built from 18 residues. Unmatched junction bases numbered 19, after V lost 6 bases and J lost 3 bases. CDR3: CSVGPGTSGPEAIYEQYF. CDR3 sequence (DNA): TGCAGCGTAGGACCCGGGACTAGCGGCCCCGAAGCTATCTACGAGCAGTACTTC.

The chain is built from TRBV10-1 and TRBJ2-5, with D possibly matching TRBD1 (6 bases). Germline CDR1 is WNHNN and CDR2 is SYGVQD (reference sequence). With 4 bases removed from V and 4 bases from J, the gap between germline ends came to 13 bases. The CDR3 is 14 amino acids. The DNA for the CDR3 is TGCGCCAGCAGTGTCGGGCAGACAGGAGAGACCCAGTACTTC. Protein sequence: CASSVGQTGETQYF.

The chain uses TRBV7-9 and TRBJ1-2; D possibly corresponds to TRBD1 (6 bases). In germline, CDR1 is SEHNR, CDR2 FQNEAQ (reference sequence). The CDR3 loop spans 14 amino acids. Trimming took off 5 bases at V and 8 bases at J, with 18 bases between the two ends. DNA for the CDR3: TGTGCCAGCAGCCTTGTAGGGGGGGTTGAAGGCTACACCTTC. Translating it yields CASSLVGGVEGYTF.

V and J are TRBV6-5 and TRBJ2-3; D is possibly TRBD2 (6 bases). This CDR3 has 14 residues. In germline, CDR1 is MNHEY, CDR2 SVGAGI. Trimming took 5 bases from V and 2 from J, leaving 11 bases between them. CDR3 sequence: CASSLGTLTDTQYF. CDR3 bases: TGTGCCAGCAGTCTCGGGACTCTCACAGATACGCAGTATTTT.

The chain combines TRBV7-9 with TRBJ1-4; D unclear. The V end was cut by 1 base, the J end by 11 bases, with 8 bases between. This CDR3 spans 12 amino acids. The germline V gene encodes CDR1 SEHNR and CDR2 FQNEAQ (reference sequence). CDR3 loop: CASSLDGEKLFF. Here the CDR3 DNA reads TGTGCCAGCAGCTTAGACGGGGAGAAACTGTTTTTT.

The chain is built from TRBV19 and TRBJ1-5, with TRBD1 matching 9 bases. The germline gives CDR1 LNHDA, CDR2 SQIVND (reference sequence). This CDR3 region has 16 residues. V dropped 5 bases and J dropped 5; count of bases not matched to a gene: 10. CDR3 nucleotide sequence: TGTGCCAGTAGTCGGACAGGGGTATGGCGTGATCAGCCCCAGCATTTT. It is translated as CASSRTGVWRDQPQHF.

This chain connects TRBV6-5 to TRBJ2-5; possibly TRBD2 for D (5 bases). The V end was cut by 3 bases, the J end by 3 bases, with 8 bases between. CDR3 length: 13 amino acids. CDR1 MNHEY and CDR2 SVGAGI come from the germline V gene. The CDR3 DNA sequence: TGTGCCAGCAGTTATACGAGGGAAGAGACCCAGTACTTC. It yields the protein CASSYTREETQYF.

J is TRBJ1-1 and V is TRBV27, with a tentative D call TRBD1 (6 bases). This CDR3 comprises 13 residues. Per germline, CDR1 MNHEY and CDR2 SMNVEV (reference sequence). With 5 bases removed from V and 1 base from J, the gap between germline ends came to 8 bases. The CDR3 sequence is CASSGQPNTEAFF. The CDR3 bases are TGTGCCAGCAGTGGACAGCCGAACACTGAAGCTTTCTTT.

The gene calls are TRBV10-3 and TRBJ1-1, with D perhaps TRBD1 (6 bases). Germline V CDR1 and CDR2: ENHRY, SYGVKD. V dropped 9 bases and J dropped 4 bases, with 15 bases sitting between them. The CDR3 length is 13 residues. The CDR3 DNA follows: TGTGCCATAAAAACAGGGATGGCCACTGAAGCTTTCTTT. Amino acid sequence: CAIKTGMATEAFF.

This rearrangement joins TRBV10-2 to TRBJ1-2, with D possibly being TRBD1 (6 bases). Germline CDR1 is WSHSY and CDR2 is SAAADI. CDR3 length equals 18 residues. Trimming removed 4 bases at V and 4 bases at J, with 25 bases between. The CDR3 spells CASSVITGQTEVLYGYTF. The DNA for the CDR3 is TGCGCCAGCAGTGTAATTACCGGACAGACCGAGGTACTCTATGGCTACACCTTC.

The gene calls are TRBV6-5 and TRBJ1-1, with 7 bases aligning to TRBD1. After removal of 4 bases from V and 8 bases from J, the junction contained 1 base not matched to a gene. The CDR3 covers 11 residues. In germline, CDR1 is MNHEY, CDR2 SVGAGI. Written as DNA, the CDR3 is TGTGCCAGCAGTTCGGACAGGGAAGCTTTCTTT. Translating it yields CASSSDREAFF.

The chain joins TRBV6-5 to TRBJ1-5, with 10 bases that match TRBD1. The CDR3 has 15 residues. V was pared by 2 bases and J by 9 bases, with 7 bases of the junction left unmatched. From germline, CDR1 is MNHEY and CDR2 SVGAGI. In DNA form, the CDR3 reads TGTGCCAGCAGTTACCGGCGGGACAGGGGTTGGCCCCAGCATTTT. This codes for CASSYRRDRGWPQHF.

This chain uses TRBV19 with TRBJ1-1; TRBD1 might be the D (6 bases). The V end was cut by 2 bases, the J end by 4 bases, with 8 bases between. This CDR3 is 13 amino acids long. Germline lookup yields CDR1 LNHDA and CDR2 SQIVND (reference sequence). In DNA, the CDR3 is TGTGCCAGTAGTATAACAGGGAGCACTGAAGCTTTCTTT. Protein sequence: CASSITGSTEAFF.

This clone occurred once. This chain joins TRBV6-5 and TRBJ2-7; 15 bases align to TRBD2. J gave up 7 bases and V 6 bases, and 7 bases lay outside the gene matches. Germline CDR1 reads MNHEY; CDR2 reads SVGAGI. The CDR3 spans 15 residues. CDR3: CASRKPGTSGREQYF. The DNA of the CDR3 is TGTGCCAGCAGAAAACCCGGGACTAGCGGGAGGGAGCAGTACTTC.